This T cell receptor beta chain stems from a study of shared clonotypes between healthy human individuals. Only in-frame clones appear in the TCRdb table, and some are missing; sequencing was by immunoSEQ multiplex PCR. The repertoire holds roughly 2.2 million clones, with approximately 90% as singletons. The CDR3 is 15 amino acids. V lost 2 bases and J 5 bases, leaving 16 bases between the germline ends. The germline CDR1 and CDR2 sequences are MDHEN and SYDVKM. In its sample, this clone was seen once. This TCR derives from a young man in good health. Some clones in this sample may be carry-over from other donors' samples. This chain uses TRBV28 with TRBJ2-7; D might be TRBD1 (6 bases). The material sequenced was naive CD4+ T cells from PBMCs. Stated subset: CD45RA+ positively selected. CDR3 sequence reads: CASSLGGIGGNEQYF. CDR3 nucleotides: TGTGCCAGCAGTTTAGGGGGAATAGGGGGAAACGAGCAGTACTTC.